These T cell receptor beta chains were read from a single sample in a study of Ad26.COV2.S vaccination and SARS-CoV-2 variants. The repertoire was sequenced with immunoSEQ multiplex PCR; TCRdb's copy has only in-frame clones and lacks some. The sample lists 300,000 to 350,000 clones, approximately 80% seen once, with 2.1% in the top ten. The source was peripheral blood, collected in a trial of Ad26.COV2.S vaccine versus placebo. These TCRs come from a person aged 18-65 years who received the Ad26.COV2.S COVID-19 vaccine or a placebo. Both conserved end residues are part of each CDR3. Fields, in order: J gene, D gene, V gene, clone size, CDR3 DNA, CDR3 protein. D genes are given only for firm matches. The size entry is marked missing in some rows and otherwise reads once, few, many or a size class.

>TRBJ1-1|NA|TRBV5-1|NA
TGCGCCAGCAGCCCGAACCCCGGGACGGACACTGAAGCTTTCTTT
CASSPNPGTDTEAFF
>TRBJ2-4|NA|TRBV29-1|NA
TGCAGCACACAAGCGGGAGCCAAAAACATTCAGTACTTC
CSTQAGAKNIQYF
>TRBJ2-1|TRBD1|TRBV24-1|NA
TGTGCCACCAGTGACCCCGGGACAGGGGACGGTAATGAGCAGTTCTTC
CATSDPGTGDGNEQFF
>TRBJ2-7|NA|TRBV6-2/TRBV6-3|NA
TGTGCCAGCAGTTGGGGGGCCAGCCGCTACTACGAGCAGTACTTC
CASSWGASRYYEQYF
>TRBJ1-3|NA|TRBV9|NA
TGTGCCAGCAGCGTCAGTAGGGGTGGAAACACCATATATTTT
CASSVSRGGNTIYF
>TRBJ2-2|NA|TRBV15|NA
TGTGCCACCGGCAGGTCGTTAGTCACCGGGGAGCTGTTTTTT
CATGRSLVTGELFF
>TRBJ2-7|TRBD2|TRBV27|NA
TGTGCCAGCAGGGTTGGCCGGGGGGATGCATCCTACGAGCAGTACTTC
CASRVGRGDASYEQYF
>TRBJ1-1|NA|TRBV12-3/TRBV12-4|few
TGTGCCAGCAGTTTATACATGAACACTGAAGCTTTCTTT
CASSLYMNTEAFF
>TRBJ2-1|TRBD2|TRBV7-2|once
TGTGCCAGCAGCTTCTCACGGGGGGGCTCTAGGAATGAGCAGTTCTTC
CASSFSRGGSRNEQFF
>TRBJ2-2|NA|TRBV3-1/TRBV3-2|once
TGTGCCAGCAGCCAAGGTTTGCGCGGGGATAACACCGGGGAGCTGTTTTTT
CASSQGLRGDNTGELFF
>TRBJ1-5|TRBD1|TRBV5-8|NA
TGTGCCAGCAGCTTGGGGACAGGCACCAATCAGCCCCAGCATTTT
CASSLGTGTNQPQHF
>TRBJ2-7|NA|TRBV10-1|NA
TGCGCCAGCAGTGATAGGTCACCCGACGAGCAGTACTTC
CASSDRSPDEQYF
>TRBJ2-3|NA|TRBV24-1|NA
TGTGCCACCAGTGACAGCCTGCAGGGAAGGGCAGATACGCAGTATTTT
CATSDSLQGRADTQYF
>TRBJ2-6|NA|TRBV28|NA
TGTGCCACTCCGGGGGACAGTGACTCTGGGGCCAACGTCCTGACTTTC
CATPGDSDSGANVLTF
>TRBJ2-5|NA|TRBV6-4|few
TGTGCCAGCAGTGAGAGAGCAGGGACCCAAGAGACCCAGTACTTC
CASSERAGTQETQYF
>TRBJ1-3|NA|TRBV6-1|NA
TGTGCCAGCAGTGATTGGGGCTCTGGAAACACCATATATTTT
CASSDWGSGNTIYF
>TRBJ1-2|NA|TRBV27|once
TGTGCCAGCAGTTACACCCGAGGGGCGTTTGGCTACACCTTC
CASSYTRGAFGYTF
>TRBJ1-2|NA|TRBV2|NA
TGTGCCAGCAGCAGTTCGGGTTCGGCCCCCCGGCTAACTGGGTATGGCTACACCTTC
CASSSSGSAPRLTGYGYTF
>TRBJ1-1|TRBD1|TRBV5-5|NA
TGTGCCAGCAGCTTGGCCAAGGGGACAGCGCTAGGCACTGAAGCTTTCTTT
CASSLAKGTALGTEAFF
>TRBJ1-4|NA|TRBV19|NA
TGTGCCAGTAAAATCGACGAAAAACTGTTTTTT
CASKIDEKLFF
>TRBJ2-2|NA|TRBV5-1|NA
TGCGCCAGCAGCTTACAGGGTTACGCCGGGGAGCTGTTTTTT
CASSLQGYAGELFF
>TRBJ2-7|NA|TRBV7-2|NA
TGTGCCAGCAGCTTAGCCGGACCATCCTACGAGCAGTACTTC
CASSLAGPSYEQYF
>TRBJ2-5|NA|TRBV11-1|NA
TGTGCCAGCAGTAATACTGACGGGGGCTTAGAGACCCAGTACTTC
CASSNTDGGLETQYF
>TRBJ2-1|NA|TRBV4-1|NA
TGCGCCAGCAGCGACCTCCGCGGGATAGTGGGCAATGAGCAGTTCTTC
CASSDLRGIVGNEQFF
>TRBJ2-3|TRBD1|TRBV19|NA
TGTGCCAGTAGTAACCGGGACAGCTTAAGGGTCACAGATACGCAGTATTTT
CASSNRDSLRVTDTQYF
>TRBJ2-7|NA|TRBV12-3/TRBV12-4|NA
TGTGCCAGCAGTTTAACTTACGAGCAGTACTTC
CASSLTYEQYF
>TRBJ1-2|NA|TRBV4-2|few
TGTGCCAGCAGCCAAGATCCAGGGCAGCATGGCTACACCTTC
CASSQDPGQHGYTF
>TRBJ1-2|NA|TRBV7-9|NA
TGTGCCAGCAGCTTCGTTCTAGGTGGCTACACCTTC
CASSFVLGGYTF
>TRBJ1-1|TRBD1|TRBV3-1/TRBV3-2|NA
TGTGCCAGCAGCCAAGATTGGGCAGGGGGCACTGAAGCTTTCTTT
CASSQDWAGGTEAFF
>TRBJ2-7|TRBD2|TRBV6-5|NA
TGTGCCAGCAGTCGGACTAGCGGGGGATCTTACGAGCAGTACTTC
CASSRTSGGSYEQYF
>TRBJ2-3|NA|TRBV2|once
TGTGCCAGCAAGGGGTCCGTGAGCTCAGATACGCAGTATTTT
CASKGSVSSDTQYF
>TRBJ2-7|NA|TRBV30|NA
TGTGCCTGGAGCGGGACCGTGGGCCCCTGGGAGCAGTACTTC
CAWSGTVGPWEQYF
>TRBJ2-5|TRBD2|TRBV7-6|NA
TGTGCCAGCAGCTTAGCGGCAGGAGCGGGGAACCAAGAGACCCAGTACTTC
CASSLAAGAGNQETQYF
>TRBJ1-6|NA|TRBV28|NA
TGTGCCAGCAGGCCCTGGGGGGATTCACCCCTCCACTTT
CASRPWGDSPLHF
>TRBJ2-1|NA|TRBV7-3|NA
TGTGCCAGCAGCGGCGGACACAATGAGCAGTTCTTC
CASSGGHNEQFF
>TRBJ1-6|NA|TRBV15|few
TGTGCCACCAGCAGAGATCGGCGGGGTATAGGTTCACCCCTCCACTTT
CATSRDRRGIGSPLHF
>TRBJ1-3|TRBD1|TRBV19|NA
TGTGCCAGTAGTATCGACAGGGCCCCCGGAAACACCATATATTTT
CASSIDRAPGNTIYF
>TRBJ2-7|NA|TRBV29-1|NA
TGCAGCGTTGAAGATCGTGACAAAAGGCTGGGCGAGCAGTACTTC
CSVEDRDKRLGEQYF
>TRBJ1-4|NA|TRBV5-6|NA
TGTGCCAGCAGCTTGACACCCCAGTTGGTAGAAGAAAAACTGTTTTTT
CASSLTPQLVEEKLFF
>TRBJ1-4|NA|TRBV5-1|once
TGCGCCAGCAGCCAAGGGGGGACTAATGAAAAACTGTTTTTT
CASSQGGTNEKLFF
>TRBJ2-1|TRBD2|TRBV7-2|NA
TGTGCCAGCAGCTTAGGGTTAGCGGGGGGCCAGGGTGAGCAGTTCTTC
CASSLGLAGGQGEQFF
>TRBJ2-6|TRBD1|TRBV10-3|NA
TGTGCCATCAGTGAGTCCACAGGGGGCGGTGGGGCCAACGTCCTGACTTTC
CAISESTGGGGANVLTF
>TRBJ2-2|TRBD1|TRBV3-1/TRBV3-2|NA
TGTGCCAGCAGCCAAGGACGGACAGGGGGGGAGCTGTTTTTT
CASSQGRTGGELFF
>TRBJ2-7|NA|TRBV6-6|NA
TGTGCCAGCAGCCCCGCTTTAACCTACGAGCAGTACTTC
CASSPALTYEQYF
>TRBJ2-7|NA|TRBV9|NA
TGTGCCAGCAGCGTTTCCCCCTACTACGAGCAGTACTTC
CASSVSPYYEQYF
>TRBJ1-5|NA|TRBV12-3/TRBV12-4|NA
TGTGCCAGCAGCCCTAACATTGATCAGCCCCAGCATTTT
CASSPNIDQPQHF